This entry is about one T cell receptor (beta chain). These data are taken from a study of blood T cell repertoires in COVID-19. The assay was immunoSEQ multiplex PCR, and TCRdb's table has in-frame clones only and misses some. The profile shows 60,000 or so clones, around 88% of them singletons. Germline V gene sequence: CDR1 MDHEN, CDR2 SYDVKM. The CDR3 consists of 12 residues. V lost 6 bases to trimming and J lost 7 bases, with 11 bases between them. The chain couples TRBV28 to TRBJ2-3; a possible D gene is TRBD2 (6 bases). Sequencing was performed on peripheral blood. The receptor was derived from a man in his sixties with acute or convalescent COVID-19. Here the CDR3 DNA reads TGTGCCAGCAGCTCCGGAGGGTATACGCAGTATTTT. Protein sequence: CASSSGGYTQYF.